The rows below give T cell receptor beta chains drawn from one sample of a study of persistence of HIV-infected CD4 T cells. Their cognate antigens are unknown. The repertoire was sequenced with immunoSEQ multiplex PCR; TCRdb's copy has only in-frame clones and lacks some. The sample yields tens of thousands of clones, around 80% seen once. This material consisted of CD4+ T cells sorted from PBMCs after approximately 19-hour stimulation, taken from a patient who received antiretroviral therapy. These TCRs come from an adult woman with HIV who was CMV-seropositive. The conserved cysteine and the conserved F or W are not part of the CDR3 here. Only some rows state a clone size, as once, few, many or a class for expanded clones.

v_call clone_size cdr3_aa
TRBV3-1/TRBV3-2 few ASSPSRWESSGNTIY
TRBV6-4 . ASSDWNRGNGEQF
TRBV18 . ASSPTGASNTEAF
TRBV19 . ASSMKEFPRNEQF
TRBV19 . ASSLAGAYEQY
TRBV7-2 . ASSLGSAGANSPLH
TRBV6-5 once ASSFGQGRGYT
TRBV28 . ASNSRRVSQPQH
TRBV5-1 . ASSQTLDTQY
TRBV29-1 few SVDRGAGANVLT
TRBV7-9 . ASSARNEQF
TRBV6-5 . ASGRLAGGFNEQF
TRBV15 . ATSKDGNYGYT
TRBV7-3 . ASSTTGIVGF
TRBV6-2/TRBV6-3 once ASSLRTDIYGYT
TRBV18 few ASSPRGGGSNQPQH
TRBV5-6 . ASSLEAVGLNTEAF
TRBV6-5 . ASTTGGFDEQY
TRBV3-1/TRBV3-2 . ASSPQQGYSTDTQY
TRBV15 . ATSSLVGQGRSEKLF
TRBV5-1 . ASSRDTAYNEQF
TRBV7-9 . ASSLYAGDEQF
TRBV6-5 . ASSPLRGAGNTIY
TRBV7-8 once ASSLQAYGNEQF
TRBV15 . ATSRAGESYNEQF
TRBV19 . AIGQGGGQPQH
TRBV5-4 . ASSVSGRSSYNEQF